This passage covers 25 T cell receptor beta chains from one sample sequenced in a study of T cells in Graves' hyperthyroidism and ophthalmopathy. Researchers amplified the TCR beta CDR3 regions from RNA transcripts. HTBI primers were used for first-round RT-PCR of the TCR CDR3. TCRdb reanalysed the multiplex PCR reads using MiXCR and keeps one entry per CDR3 protein. Counted here are approximately 250,000 distinct CDR3 sequences, approximately 24% occurring once; the ten biggest clones make up roughly 32%. The specimen sequenced was blood. The receptors come from a woman between 40 and 55 years old with Graves' ophthalmopathy.

In its sample, this clonotype was seen many times. This chain links TRBV6-5 with TRBJ1-5; D remains unclear. Germline CDR1 and CDR2: MNHEY and SVGAGI. Between the trimmed V and J ends, which lost 6 bases and 0 bases, there was a span of 15 bases. This CDR3 contains 16 residues. CDR3 residues: CASRPVGSYSNQPQHF. The CDR3 DNA sequence: TGTGCCAGCAGACCGGTGGGCAGCTATAGCAATCAGCCCCAGCATTTT.

This clonotype has a count of ten or more. The chain couples TRBV20-1 to TRBJ2-7; possible D gene TRBD1, 6 bases. The V and J ends lost 3 bases and 7 bases respectively, with 16 bases between them. Germline V gene lookup returns CDR1 DFQATT and CDR2 SNEGSKA (reference sequence). The CDR3 sequence is 13 residues long. The CDR3: CSASRDTSWEQYF. In nucleotides, the CDR3 is TGCAGTGCTAGCCGGGACACCTCCTGGGAGCAGTACTTC.

This clonotype was counted ten times or more. The chain links TRBV12-5 to TRBJ2-7, with a possible D match to TRBD2 (6 bases). The CDR3 has 12 amino acids. The germline V gene encodes CDR1 LGHNT and CDR2 FRNRAP. V was pared by 6 bases and J by 5 bases, with 11 bases between. Here the CDR3 reads CASGMEGHEQYF. CDR3 in DNA: TGTGCTAGTGGAATGGAGGGACACGAGCAGTACTTC.

The sample holds many counts of this clonotype. The chain couples TRBV10-2 to TRBJ2-5; tentatively, D is TRBD2 (5 bases). Germline CDR1 and CDR2: WSHSY and SAAADI. This CDR3 comprises 16 residues. The V end was cut by 2 bases, the J end by 1 base, with 14 bases between. CDR3: CASSEISGSGQETQYF. The CDR3 DNA is TGCGCCAGCAGTGAGATTAGTGGGAGTGGCCAAGAGACCCAGTACTTC.

This clonotype was seen ten or more times. The chain couples TRBV5-5 to TRBJ1-5; no definite D call. V lost 4 bases to trimming and J lost 3 bases, with 11 bases between them. CDR3 size: 14 residues. Per germline, CDR1 SGHKS and CDR2 YYEKEE (reference sequence). The CDR3 DNA follows: TGTGCCAGCAGCCGGGAAGGGAACAATCAGCCCCAGCATTTT. Translation: CASSREGNNQPQHF.

In this sample, this clonotype turned up many times. This chain uses TRBV28 with TRBJ1-2; D call uncertain. The V end lost 3 bases, the J end lost 11 bases, and 13 bases lay between the germline ends. Germline-derived CDR1 and CDR2 are MDHEN and SYDVKM. The CDR3 has 12 amino acids. This chain's CDR3 is CASSFKGFYYTF. CDR3 nucleotide sequence: TGTGCCAGCAGTTTCAAGGGATTCTATTACACCTTC.

This clonotype showed up just once. This chain uses TRBV6-1 with TRBJ2-5, with D possibly being TRBD2 (5 bases). V lost 4 bases, J lost 4 bases, and 13 bases lay in between. This CDR3 contains 14 residues. Germline CDR1 reads MNHNS; CDR2 reads SASEGT. The CDR3, as DNA: TGTGCCAGCAGTGGCCGGACTCTCCCAGAGACCCAGTACTTC. It yields the protein CASSGRTLPETQYF.

This clonotype was recorded many times. The V gene is TRBV5-6, the J gene TRBJ2-5, with 9 nucleotides matching TRBD1. Germline trimming cut 0 bases from V and 7 bases from J; bases unmatched to any gene: 7. Germline CDR1 reads SGHDT; CDR2 reads YYEEEE. This CDR3 is 15 amino acids long. The DNA of the CDR3 is TGTGCCAGCAGCTTGGAAGGGACAGGGTGGCCGACCCAGTACTTC. Its protein product is CASSLEGTGWPTQYF.

Only one count was recorded for this clonotype. Mismatch with germline at one junction end may stem from a read error. The gene calls are TRBV6-1 and TRBJ1-2; D remains ambiguous. The CDR3 is 14 residues long. CDR1 is MNHNS and CDR2 is SASEGT in the germline V gene. In DNA, the CDR3 is TGTGCCAGCAGCGAAGGGTCCCATTCGGTGGGCTACACCTTC. It is translated as CASSEGSHSVGYTF.

This clonotype was seen at least ten times. This chain connects TRBV29-1 to TRBJ1-1; D is unresolved. This CDR3 spans 11 amino acids. Trimming shortened V by 7 bases and J by 1 base, and 7 bases separated the two germline ends. Germline V gene lookup returns CDR1 SQVTM and CDR2 ANQGSEA. In nucleotides, the CDR3 is TGCAGCGGTCGAAGGAACACTGAAGCTTTCTTT. This gives the protein CSGRRNTEAFF.

This clonotype was counted between two and nine times. One base away lies a much larger clone, so this may be a sequencing read error. The chain uses TRBV28 and TRBJ1-3; 8 positions agree with TRBD1. Trimming cost V 8 bases and J 4 bases; bases outside gene matches: 4. This CDR3 is built from 13 residues. CDR1 and CDR2 from the germline V gene are MDHEN and SYDVKM. The CDR3 DNA sequence: TGTGCCAGCGTCAGGGGGCACGGAAACACCATATATTTT. Its protein product is CASVRGHGNTIYF.

The gene calls are TRBV6-1 and TRBJ2-7; D may be TRBD1 (6 bases). Trimming took off 8 bases at V and 0 bases at J, with 14 bases between the two ends. CDR3 length equals 14 residues. CDR1 MNHNS and CDR2 SASEGT come from the germline V gene. The CDR3 DNA reads TGTGCCAGCGACCGGGACATCCTCTCCTACGAGCAGTACTTC. This codes for CASDRDILSYEQYF.

This clonotype has ten or more counts. The rearrangement uses TRBV6-5 and TRBJ1-1, with D unresolved. Germline V gives CDR1 MNHEY, CDR2 SVGAGI. Trimming shortened V by 7 bases and J by 5 bases, and 14 bases separated the two germline ends. The CDR3 spans 13 residues. CDR3 loop: CASNNLGGTEAFF. In DNA form, the CDR3 reads TGTGCCAGCAACAATCTCGGTGGGACTGAAGCTTTCTTT.

This clonotype was seen at least ten times. The conserved phenylalanine or tryptophan is not found at the CDR3 terminus, so this likely reflects a read error. It is unclear where the CDR3 begins or ends on the DNA, so no DNA is shown, and the CDR3 is as TCRdb lists it. The chain links TRBV6-1 to TRBJ2-7; TRBD2, the table's D call, was not compared with the DNA. The CDR3 totals 14 residues, both ends included. Germline V gene data show CDR1 as MNHNS and CDR2 as SASEGT. The CDR3 is CASSEDSPAGPLFS.

This clonotype appeared many times. V is TRBV29-1 and J is TRBJ1-1, with D possibly being TRBD1 (5 bases). CDR1 is SQVTM and CDR2 is ANQGSEA in the germline V gene. The CDR3 spans 12 residues. The ends were cut back, 3 bases at V and 4 bases at J, with 9 bases in the middle. The CDR3 sequence: CSVDGGSTEAFF. In DNA, the CDR3 is TGCAGCGTTGATGGGGGGTCCACTGAAGCTTTCTTT.

J is TRBJ2-5 and V is TRBV4-2; D ambiguous. The CDR3 length is 13 residues. Trimming removed 0 bases from V and 10 bases from J, with 12 bases in between. CDR1 is LGHNA and CDR2 is YNFKEQ in the germline V gene. The CDR3 DNA sequence: TGTGCCAGCAGCCAAGATGTCAGAATCGGCCAGTACTTC. Translation gives CASSQDVRIGQYF.

The chain joins TRBV12-3 or TRBV12-4 to TRBJ2-2; D gene unclear. Trimming removed 6 bases from V and 6 bases from J, with 8 bases in between. The CDR3 contains 12 residues. CDR3 sequence (DNA): TGTGCCAGCAGCCCTCTTTCCGGGGAGCTGTTTTTT. Residues: CASSPLSGELFF.

This clonotype was recorded many times. The chain joins TRBV15 to TRBJ2-5, with 7 positions matching TRBD1. Germline trimming cut 3 bases from V and 5 bases from J; bases unmatched to any gene: 6. CDR3 length equals 14 residues. Germline V lookup: CDR1 LNHNV, CDR2 YYDKDF (reference sequence). The DNA of the CDR3 is TGTGCCACCAGCAGGACAGGGTCGGGGGAGACCCAGTACTTC. Its protein is CATSRTGSGETQYF.

This clonotype was observed many times. The chain has TRBV20-1 and TRBJ2-7; TRBD2 matches at 12 bases. This CDR3 contains 15 residues. V was pared by 6 bases and J by 1 base, with 7 bases of the junction left unmatched. Looked up from germline, CDR1 is DFQATT and CDR2 is SNEGSKA (reference sequence). CDR3 amino acids: CSAPTSGRGSYEQYF. Written as DNA, the CDR3 is TGCAGTGCCCCGACTAGCGGGAGAGGATCCTACGAGCAGTACTTC.

This clonotype was recorded many times. V gene TRBV20-1 combines with J gene TRBJ2-7, with TRBD2 as a possible D gene (6 bases). The CDR3 extends over 13 amino acids. CDR1 DFQATT and CDR2 SNEGSKA come from the germline V gene (reference sequence). CDR3: CASPGTSAYEQYF. CDR3 nucleotide sequence: TGCGCGTCCCCCGGGACTTCGGCCTACGAGCAGTACTTC.

Only one count was recorded for this clonotype. The chain is built from TRBV28 and TRBJ2-2; no reliable D call. The CDR3 covers 15 residues. V lost 6 bases and J 4 bases, leaving 15 bases between the germline ends. CDR1 is MDHEN, CDR2 SYDVKM, per germline. Written as DNA, the CDR3 is TGTGCCAGCAGACCTAGGAGAGGCGCCACCGGGGAGCTGTTTTTT. The encoded protein is CASRPRRGATGELFF.

This clonotype appeared many times. The rearrangement joins TRBV20-1 to TRBJ2-7; 8 bases line up with TRBD2. The CDR3 spans 15 residues. Germline assignment: CDR1 DFQATT and CDR2 SNEGSKA (reference sequence). V lost 6 bases, J lost 1 base, and 11 bases stayed unmatched. The DNA for the CDR3 is TGCAGTGCCCGTAGTTTCGGGGGGGGGTCCTACGAGCAGTACTTC. Protein product: CSARSFGGGSYEQYF.

This clonotype was counted many times. The chain employs TRBV7-2 and TRBJ1-2; D call uncertain. CDR3 length: 11 residues. Trimming pared 5 bases from V and 8 bases from J, leaving 9 bases between. Germline CDR1 SGHTA, CDR2 FQGNSA. CDR3 region: CASSDRIGYTF. DNA of the CDR3: TGTGCCAGCAGCGATAGGATCGGCTACACCTTC.

Turning to this clonotype: A much larger clone is a single base away; this may be a read error. For the CDR3, the DNA is TGCAGTGCTAACTCCAGGGTTGATCAGCCCCGGCATTTT. It yields the protein CSANSRVDQPRHF. This chain connects TRBV20-1 to TRBJ1-5; possibly TRBD1 for D (5 bases). Looked up from germline, CDR1 is DFQATT and CDR2 is SNEGSKA (reference sequence). This CDR3 has 13 residues.

This clonotype was recorded many times. The chain carries TRBV6-1 and TRBJ2-4; D is perhaps TRBD1 or TRBD2 (6 bases each). Deletions cut 4 bases from V and 8 bases from J, with 12 bases between. The CDR3 totals 13 residues. The germline gives CDR1 MNHNS, CDR2 SASEGT. The CDR3 here is CASSGQRGDIQYF. In DNA, the CDR3 is TGTGCCAGCAGTGGTCAAAGGGGGGACATTCAGTACTTC.